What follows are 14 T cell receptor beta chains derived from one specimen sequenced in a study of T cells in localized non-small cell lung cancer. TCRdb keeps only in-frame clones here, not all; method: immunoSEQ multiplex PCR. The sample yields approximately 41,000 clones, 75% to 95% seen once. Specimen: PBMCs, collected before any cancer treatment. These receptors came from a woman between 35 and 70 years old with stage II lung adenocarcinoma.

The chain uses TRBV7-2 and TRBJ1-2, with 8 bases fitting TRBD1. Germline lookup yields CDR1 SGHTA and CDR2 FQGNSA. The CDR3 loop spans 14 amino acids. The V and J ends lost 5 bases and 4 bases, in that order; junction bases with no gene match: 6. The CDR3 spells CASSRDRSFYGYTF. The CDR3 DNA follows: TGTGCCAGCAGCCGGGACAGGAGTTTCTATGGCTACACCTTC. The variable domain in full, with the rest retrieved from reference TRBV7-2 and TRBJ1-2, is GAGVSQSPSNKVTEKGKDVELRCDPISGHTALYWYRQSLGQGLEFLIYFQGNSAPDKSGLPSDRFSAERTGGSVSTLTIQRTQQEDSAVYLCASSRDRSFYGYTFGSGTRLTVV.

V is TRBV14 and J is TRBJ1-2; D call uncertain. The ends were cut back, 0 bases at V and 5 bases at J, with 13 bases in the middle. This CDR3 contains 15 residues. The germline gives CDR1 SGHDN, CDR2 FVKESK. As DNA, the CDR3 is TGTGCCAGCAGCCAAGAAGCGGGAAGGGCATATGGCTACACCTTC. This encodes CASSQEAGRAYGYTF.

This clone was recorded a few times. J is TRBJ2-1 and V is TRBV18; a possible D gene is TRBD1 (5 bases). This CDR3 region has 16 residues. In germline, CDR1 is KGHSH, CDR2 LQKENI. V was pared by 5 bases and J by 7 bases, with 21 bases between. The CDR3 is CASSRGSLPSSNEQFF. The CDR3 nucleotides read TGTGCCAGCTCAAGGGGAAGTCTGCCCTCTAGTAATGAGCAGTTCTTC.

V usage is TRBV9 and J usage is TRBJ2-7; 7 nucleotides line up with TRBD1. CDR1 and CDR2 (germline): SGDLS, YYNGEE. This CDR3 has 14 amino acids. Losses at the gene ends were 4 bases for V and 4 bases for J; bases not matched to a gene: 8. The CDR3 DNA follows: TGTGCCAGCAGCCCTCGGACAGGTTTTTACGAGCAGTACTTC. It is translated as CASSPRTGFYEQYF. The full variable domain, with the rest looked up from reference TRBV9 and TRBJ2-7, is DSGVTQTPKHLITATGQRVTLRCSPRSGDLSVYWYQQSLDQGLQFLIQYYNGEERAKGNILERFSAQQFPDLHSELNLSSLELGDSALYFCASSPRTGFYEQYFGPGTRLTVT.

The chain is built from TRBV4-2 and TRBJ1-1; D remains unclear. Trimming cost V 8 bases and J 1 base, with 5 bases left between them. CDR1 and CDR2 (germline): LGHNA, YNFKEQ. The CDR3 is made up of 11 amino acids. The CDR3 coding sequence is TGTGCCAGCGCTAAGAACACTGAAGCTTTCTTT. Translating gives CASAKNTEAFF.

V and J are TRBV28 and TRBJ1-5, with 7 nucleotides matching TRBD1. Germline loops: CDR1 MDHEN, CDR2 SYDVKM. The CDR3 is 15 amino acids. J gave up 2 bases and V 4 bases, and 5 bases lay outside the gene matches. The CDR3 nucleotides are TGTGCCAGCAGTTCAGGGGGAGGGGGCAATCAGCCCCAGCATTTT. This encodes CASSSGGGGNQPQHF. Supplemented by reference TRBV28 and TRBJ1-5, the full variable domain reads DVKVTQSSRYLVKRTGEKVFLECVQDMDHENMFWYRQDPGLGLRLIYFSYDVKMKEKGDIPEGYSVSREKKERFSLILESASTNQTSMYLCASSSGGGGNQPQHFGDGTRLSIL.

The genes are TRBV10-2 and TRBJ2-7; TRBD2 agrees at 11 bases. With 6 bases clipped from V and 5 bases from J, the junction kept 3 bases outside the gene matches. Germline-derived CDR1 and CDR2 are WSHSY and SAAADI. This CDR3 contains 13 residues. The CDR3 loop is CASRTSGVDEQYF. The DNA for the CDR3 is TGCGCCAGCAGGACTAGCGGGGTGGACGAGCAGTACTTC.

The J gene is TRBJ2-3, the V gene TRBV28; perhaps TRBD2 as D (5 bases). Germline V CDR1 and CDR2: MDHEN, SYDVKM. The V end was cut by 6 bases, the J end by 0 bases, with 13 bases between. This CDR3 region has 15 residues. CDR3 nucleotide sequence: TGTGCCAGCAGATTGGACTTAACTAGCACAGATACGCAGTATTTT. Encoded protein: CASRLDLTSTDTQYF. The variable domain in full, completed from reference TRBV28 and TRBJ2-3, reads DVKVTQSSRYLVKRTGEKVFLECVQDMDHENMFWYRQDPGLGLRLIYFSYDVKMKEKGDIPEGYSVSREKKERFSLILESASTNQTSMYLCASRLDLTSTDTQYFGPGTRLTVL.

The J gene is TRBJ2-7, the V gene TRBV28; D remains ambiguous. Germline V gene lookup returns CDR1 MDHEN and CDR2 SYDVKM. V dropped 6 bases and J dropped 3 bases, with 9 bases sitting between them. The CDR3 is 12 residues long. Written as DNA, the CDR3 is TGTGCCAGCAGCAGGACGGGCTACGAGCAGTACTTC. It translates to CASSRTGYEQYF.

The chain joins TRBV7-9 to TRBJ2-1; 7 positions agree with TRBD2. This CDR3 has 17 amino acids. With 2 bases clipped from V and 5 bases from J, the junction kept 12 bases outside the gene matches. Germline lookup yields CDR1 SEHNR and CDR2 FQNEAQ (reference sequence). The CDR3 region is CASSLTPTSVIDNEQFF. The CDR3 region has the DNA TGTGCCAGCAGCTTAACCCCTACTAGCGTGATCGACAATGAGCAGTTCTTC. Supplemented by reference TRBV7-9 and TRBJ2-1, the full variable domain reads DTGVSQNPRHKITKRGQNVTFRCDPISEHNRLYWYRQTLGQGPEFLTYFQNEAQLEKSRLLSDRFSAERPKGSFSTLEIQRTEQGDSAMYLCASSLTPTSVIDNEQFFGPGTRLTVL.

The CDR3 loop reads CASSVLGGPDKAFF. The DNA for the CDR3 is TGTGCCAGTTCTGTTTTGGGAGGGCCCGATAAAGCTTTCTTT. V gene TRBV6-6 combines with J gene TRBJ1-1; no reliable D call. CDR1 is MNHNY and CDR2 is SVGAGI in the germline V gene (reference sequence). Trimming removed 9 bases at V and 9 bases at J, with 23 bases between. This CDR3 spans 14 amino acids.

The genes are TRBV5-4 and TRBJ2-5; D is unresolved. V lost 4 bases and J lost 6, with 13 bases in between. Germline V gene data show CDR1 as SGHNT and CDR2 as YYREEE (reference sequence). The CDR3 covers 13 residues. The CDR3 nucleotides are TGTGCCAGCAGCCCCGAGGCGTTGAAGACCCAGTACTTC. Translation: CASSPEALKTQYF.

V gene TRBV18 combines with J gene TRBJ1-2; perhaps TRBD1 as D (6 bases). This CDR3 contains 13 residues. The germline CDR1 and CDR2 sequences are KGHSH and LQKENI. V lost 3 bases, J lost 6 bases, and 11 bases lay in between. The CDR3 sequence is CASSPSGGNGYTF. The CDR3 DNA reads TGTGCCAGCTCACCGTCCGGGGGCAATGGCTACACCTTC.

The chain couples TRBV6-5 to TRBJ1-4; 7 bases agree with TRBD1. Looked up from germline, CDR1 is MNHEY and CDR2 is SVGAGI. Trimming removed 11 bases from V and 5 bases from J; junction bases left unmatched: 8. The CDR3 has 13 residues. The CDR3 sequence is CACRRGGNEKLFF. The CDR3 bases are TGTGCCTGCCGCAGGGGGGGGAATGAAAAACTGTTTTTT.